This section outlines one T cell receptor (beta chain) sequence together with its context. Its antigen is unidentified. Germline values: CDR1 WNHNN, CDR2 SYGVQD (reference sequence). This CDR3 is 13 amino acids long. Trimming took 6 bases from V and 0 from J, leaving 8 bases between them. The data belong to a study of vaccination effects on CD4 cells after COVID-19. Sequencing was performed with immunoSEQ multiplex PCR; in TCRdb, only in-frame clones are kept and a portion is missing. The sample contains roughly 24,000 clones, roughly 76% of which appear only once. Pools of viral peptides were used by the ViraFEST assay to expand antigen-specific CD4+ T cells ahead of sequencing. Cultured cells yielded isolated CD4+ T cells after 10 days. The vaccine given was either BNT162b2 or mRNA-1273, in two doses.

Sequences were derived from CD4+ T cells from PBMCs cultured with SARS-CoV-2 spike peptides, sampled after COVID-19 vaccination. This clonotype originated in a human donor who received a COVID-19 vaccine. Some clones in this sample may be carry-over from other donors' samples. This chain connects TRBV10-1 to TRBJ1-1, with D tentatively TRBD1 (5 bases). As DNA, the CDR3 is TGCGCCAGCAGCCAGGGCCTGAACACTGAAGCTTTCTTT. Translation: CASSQGLNTEAFF.